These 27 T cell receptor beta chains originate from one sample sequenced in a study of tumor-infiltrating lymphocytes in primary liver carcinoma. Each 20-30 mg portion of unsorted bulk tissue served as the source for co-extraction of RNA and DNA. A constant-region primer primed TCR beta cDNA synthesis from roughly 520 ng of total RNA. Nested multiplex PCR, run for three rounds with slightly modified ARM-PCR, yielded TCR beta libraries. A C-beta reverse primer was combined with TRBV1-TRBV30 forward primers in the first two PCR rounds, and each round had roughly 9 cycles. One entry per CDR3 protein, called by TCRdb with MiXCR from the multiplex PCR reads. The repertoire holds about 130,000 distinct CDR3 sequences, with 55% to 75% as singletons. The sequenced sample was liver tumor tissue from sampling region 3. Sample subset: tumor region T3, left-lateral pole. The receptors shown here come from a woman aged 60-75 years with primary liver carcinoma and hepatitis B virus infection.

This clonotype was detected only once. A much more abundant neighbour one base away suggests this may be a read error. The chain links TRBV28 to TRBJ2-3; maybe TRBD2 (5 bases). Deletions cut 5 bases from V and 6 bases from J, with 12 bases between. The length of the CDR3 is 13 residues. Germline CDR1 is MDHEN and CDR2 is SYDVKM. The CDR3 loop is CASSLLGGDTQYF. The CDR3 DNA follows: TGTGCCAGCAGTCTACTAGGCGGGGATACGCAGTATTTT.

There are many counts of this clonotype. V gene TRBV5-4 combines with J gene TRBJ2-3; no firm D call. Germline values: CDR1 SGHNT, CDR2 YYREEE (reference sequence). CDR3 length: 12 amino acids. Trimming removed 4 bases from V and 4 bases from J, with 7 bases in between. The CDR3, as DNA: TGTGCCAGCAGCCAGCAAGCAGATACGCAGTATTTT. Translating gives CASSQQADTQYF.

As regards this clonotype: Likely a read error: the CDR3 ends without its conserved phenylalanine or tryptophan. This CDR3 is CASSFGGPYEQYS. CDR3 DNA sequence: TGTGCCAGTAGCTTTGGGGGGCCCTACGAGCAGTACTCC. V and J are TRBV11-2 and TRBJ2-7; D tentatively reads TRBD1 or TRBD2 (6 bases each). Germline-derived CDR1 and CDR2 are SGHAT and FQNNGV. CDR3 length equals 13 residues.

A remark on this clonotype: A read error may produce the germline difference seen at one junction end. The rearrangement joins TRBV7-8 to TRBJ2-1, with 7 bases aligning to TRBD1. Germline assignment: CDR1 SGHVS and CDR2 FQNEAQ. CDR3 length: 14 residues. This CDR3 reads CASTKGAGGWELLF. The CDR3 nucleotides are TGTGCCAGCACCAAAGGGGCAGGGGGTTGGGAGTTGCTCTTC. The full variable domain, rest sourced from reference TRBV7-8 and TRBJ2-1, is GAGVSQSPRYKVAKRGQDVALRCDPISGHVSLFWYQQALGQGPEFLTYFQNEAQLDKSGLPSDRFFAERPEGSVSTLKIQRTQQEDSAVYLCASTKGAGGWELLFGPGTRLTVL.

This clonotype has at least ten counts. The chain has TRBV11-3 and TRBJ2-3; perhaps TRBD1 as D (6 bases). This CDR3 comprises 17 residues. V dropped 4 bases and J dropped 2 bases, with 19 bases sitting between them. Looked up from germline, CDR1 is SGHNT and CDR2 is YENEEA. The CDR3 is CASSWKASGTNTDTQYF. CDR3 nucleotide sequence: TGTGCCAGCAGCTGGAAGGCATCCGGGACAAACACAGATACGCAGTATTTT.

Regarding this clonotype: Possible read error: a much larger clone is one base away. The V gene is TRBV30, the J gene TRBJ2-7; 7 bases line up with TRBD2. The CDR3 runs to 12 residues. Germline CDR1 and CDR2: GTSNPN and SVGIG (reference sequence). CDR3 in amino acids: CAWSSGDYEHYF. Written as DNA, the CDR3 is TGTGCCTGGAGCTCCGGGGACTACGAGCACTACTTC.

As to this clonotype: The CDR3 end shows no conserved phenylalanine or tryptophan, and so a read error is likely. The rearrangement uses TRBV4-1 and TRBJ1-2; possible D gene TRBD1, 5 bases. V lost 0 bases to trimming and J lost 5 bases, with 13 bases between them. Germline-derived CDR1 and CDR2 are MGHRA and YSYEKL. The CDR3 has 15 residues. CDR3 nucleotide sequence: TGCGCCAGCAGCCAAGATCACGGGGGGGTATATGGCTACACCCTC. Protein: CASSQDHGGVYGYTL.

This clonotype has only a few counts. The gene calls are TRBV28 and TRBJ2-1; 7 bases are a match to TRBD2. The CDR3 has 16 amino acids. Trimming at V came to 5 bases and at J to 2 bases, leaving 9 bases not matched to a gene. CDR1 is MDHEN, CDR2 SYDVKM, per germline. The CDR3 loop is CASSPGGAGAYNEQFF. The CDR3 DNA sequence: TGTGCCAGCAGTCCGGGTGGGGCGGGGGCCTACAATGAGCAGTTCTTC.

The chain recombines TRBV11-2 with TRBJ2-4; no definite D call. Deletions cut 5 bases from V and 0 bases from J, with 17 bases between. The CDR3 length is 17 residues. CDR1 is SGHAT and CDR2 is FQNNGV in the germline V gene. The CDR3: CASSPRSRLIAKNIQYF. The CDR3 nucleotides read TGTGCCAGCAGCCCCCGGTCAAGGTTAATAGCCAAAAACATTCAGTACTTC.

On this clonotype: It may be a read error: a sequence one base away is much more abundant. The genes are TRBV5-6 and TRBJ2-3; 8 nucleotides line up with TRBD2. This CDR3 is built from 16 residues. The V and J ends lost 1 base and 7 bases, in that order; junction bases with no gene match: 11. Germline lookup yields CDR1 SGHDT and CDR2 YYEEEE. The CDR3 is CASSLKGLGSPNTQYF. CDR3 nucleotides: TGTGCCAGCAGCTTGAAGGGACTAGGATCCCCAAATACGCAGTATTTT.

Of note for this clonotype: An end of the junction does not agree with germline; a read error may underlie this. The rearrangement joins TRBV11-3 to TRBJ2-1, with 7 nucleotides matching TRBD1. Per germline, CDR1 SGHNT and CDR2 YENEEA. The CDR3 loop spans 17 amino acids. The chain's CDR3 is CTNSLPGGGLGYNEQSF. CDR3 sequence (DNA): TGTACCAACAGCCTCCCAGGGGGTGGGTTGGGCTACAATGAGCAGTCCTTC.

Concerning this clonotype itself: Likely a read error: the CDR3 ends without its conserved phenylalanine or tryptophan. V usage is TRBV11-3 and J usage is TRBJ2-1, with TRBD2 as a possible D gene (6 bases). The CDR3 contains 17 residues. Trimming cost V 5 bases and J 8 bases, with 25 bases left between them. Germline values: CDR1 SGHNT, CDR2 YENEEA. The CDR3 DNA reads TGTGCCAGCAGCATAGGTCGCGGGGAGTGGGGTGTCGATGAGCAGTTCTTA. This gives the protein CASSIGRGEWGVDEQFL.

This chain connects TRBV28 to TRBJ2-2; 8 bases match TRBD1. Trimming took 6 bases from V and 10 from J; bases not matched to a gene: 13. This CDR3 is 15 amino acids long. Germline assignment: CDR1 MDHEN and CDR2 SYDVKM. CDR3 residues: CASRSAAGGHEELFF. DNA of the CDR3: TGTGCCAGCAGATCGGCCGCAGGGGGCCACGAGGAGCTGTTTTTT.

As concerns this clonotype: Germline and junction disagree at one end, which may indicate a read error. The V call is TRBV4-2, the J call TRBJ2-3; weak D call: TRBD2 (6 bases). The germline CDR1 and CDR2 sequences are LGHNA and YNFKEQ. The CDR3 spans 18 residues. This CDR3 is CAGSQLWRDFCSTDRQYF. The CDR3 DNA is TGTGCCGGCAGCCAGCTCTGGCGGGACTTCTGCTCTACAGATAGGCAGTATTTT.

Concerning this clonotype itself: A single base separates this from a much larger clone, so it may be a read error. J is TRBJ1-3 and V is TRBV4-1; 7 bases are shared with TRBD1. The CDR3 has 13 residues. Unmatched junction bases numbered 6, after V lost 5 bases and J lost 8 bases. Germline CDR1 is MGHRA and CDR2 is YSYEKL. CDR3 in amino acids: CASSTHRGDTIYF. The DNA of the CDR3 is TGCGCCAGCAGCACCCACAGGGGAGACACCATATATTTT.

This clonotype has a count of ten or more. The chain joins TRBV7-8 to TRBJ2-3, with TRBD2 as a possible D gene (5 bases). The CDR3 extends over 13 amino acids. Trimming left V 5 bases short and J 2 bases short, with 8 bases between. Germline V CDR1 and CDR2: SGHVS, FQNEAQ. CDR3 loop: CASSRDYTDTQYF. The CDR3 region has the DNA TGTGCCAGCAGCCGCGACTACACAGATACGCAGTATTTT. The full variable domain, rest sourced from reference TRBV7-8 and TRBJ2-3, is GAGVSQSPRYKVAKRGQDVALRCDPISGHVSLFWYQQALGQGPEFLTYFQNEAQLDKSGLPSDRFFAERPEGSVSTLKIQRTQQEDSAVYLCASSRDYTDTQYFGPGTRLTVL.

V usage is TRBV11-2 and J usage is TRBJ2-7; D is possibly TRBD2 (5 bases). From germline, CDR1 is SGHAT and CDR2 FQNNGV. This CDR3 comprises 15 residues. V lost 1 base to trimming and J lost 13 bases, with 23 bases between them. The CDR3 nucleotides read TGTGCCAGCAGCTTAGCTAGAGGGTGGACCTACGAGCGATACTTC. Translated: CASSLARGWTYERYF.

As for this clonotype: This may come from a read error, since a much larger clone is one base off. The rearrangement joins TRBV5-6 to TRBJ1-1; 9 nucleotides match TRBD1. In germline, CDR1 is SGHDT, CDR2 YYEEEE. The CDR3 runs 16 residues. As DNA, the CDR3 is TGTGCCAGGAGCTCAACAGGGGGCGTAAGGGACACTGAAGCTTTCTTT. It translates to CARSSTGGVRDTEAFF.

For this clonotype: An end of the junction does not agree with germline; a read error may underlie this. The CDR3, as DNA: TGTGTCAGCAGCCCCGTCCGGACAGGGGGCCACGGGGAGCTGTTTTTT. It is translated as CVSSPVRTGGHGELFF. The chain combines TRBV6-1 with TRBJ2-2; 11 nucleotides line up with TRBD1. The germline CDR1 and CDR2 sequences are MNHNS and SASEGT. CDR3 length: 16 residues.

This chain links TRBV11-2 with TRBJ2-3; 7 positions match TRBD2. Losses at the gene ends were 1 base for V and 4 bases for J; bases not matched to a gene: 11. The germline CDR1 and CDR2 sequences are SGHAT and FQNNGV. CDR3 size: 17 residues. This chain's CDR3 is CASSLGGLTYRSDTQYF. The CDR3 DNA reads TGTGCCAGCAGCTTAGGGGGACTAACGTATAGATCAGATACGCAGTATTTT.

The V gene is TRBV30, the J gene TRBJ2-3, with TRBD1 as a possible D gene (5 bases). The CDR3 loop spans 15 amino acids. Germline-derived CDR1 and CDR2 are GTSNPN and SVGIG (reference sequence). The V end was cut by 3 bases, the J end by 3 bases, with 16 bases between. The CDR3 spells CAWSFQGFSTDTQYF. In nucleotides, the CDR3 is TGTGCCTGGAGCTTCCAGGGATTCTCTACAGATACGCAGTATTTT.

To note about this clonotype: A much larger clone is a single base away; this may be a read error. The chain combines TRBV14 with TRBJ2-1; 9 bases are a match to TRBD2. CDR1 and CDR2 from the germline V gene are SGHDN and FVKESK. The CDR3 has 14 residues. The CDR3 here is CTSSRSGRFNEQFF. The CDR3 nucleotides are TGTACCAGCAGCCGTAGCGGGAGATTCAATGAGCAGTTCTTC. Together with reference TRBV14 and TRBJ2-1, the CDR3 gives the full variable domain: EAGVTQFPSHSVIEKGQTVTLRCDPISGHDNLYWYRRVMGKEIKFLLHFVKESKQDESGMPNNRFLAERTGGTYSTLKVQPAELEDSGVYFCTSSRSGRFNEQFFGPGTRLTVL.

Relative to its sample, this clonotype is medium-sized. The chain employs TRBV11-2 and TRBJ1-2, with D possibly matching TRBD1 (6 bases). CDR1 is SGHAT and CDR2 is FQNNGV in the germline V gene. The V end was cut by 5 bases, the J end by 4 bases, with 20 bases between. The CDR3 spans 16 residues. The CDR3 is CASSLGTPEGFYGYTF. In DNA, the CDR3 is TGTGCCAGCAGCCTCGGGACACCGGAGGGGTTCTATGGCTACACCTTC.

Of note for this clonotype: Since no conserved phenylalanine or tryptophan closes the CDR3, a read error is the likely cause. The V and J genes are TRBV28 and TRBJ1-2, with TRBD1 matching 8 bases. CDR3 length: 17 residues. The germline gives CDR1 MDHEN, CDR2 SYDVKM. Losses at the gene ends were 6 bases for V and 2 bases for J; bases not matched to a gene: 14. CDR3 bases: TGTGCCAGCAGCGCTGACTATCAGGGGGCCAGGAACTATGGCTACACCATC. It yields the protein CASSADYQGARNYGYTI.

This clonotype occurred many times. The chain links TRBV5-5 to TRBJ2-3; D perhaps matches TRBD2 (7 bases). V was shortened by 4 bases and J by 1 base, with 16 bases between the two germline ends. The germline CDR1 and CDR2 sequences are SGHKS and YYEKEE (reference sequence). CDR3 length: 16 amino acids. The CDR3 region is CASSPGASGRTDTQYF. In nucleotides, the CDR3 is TGTGCCAGCAGCCCAGGGGCTAGCGGTCGCACAGATACGCAGTATTTT.

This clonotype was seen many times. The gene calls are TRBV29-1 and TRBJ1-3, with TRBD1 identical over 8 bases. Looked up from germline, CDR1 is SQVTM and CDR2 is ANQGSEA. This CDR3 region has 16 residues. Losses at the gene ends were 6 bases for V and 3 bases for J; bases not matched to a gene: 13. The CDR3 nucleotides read TGCAGCGTAACAGGCGGTCAGGGGGCGGTTGGAAACACCATATATTTT. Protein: CSVTGGQGAVGNTIYF. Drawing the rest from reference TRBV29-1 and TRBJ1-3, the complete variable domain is SAVISQKPSRDICQRGTSLTIQCQVDSQVTMMFWYRQQPGQSLTLIATANQGSEATYESGFVIDKFPISRPNLTFSTLTVSNMSPEDSSIYLCSVTGGQGAVGNTIYFGEGSWLTVV.

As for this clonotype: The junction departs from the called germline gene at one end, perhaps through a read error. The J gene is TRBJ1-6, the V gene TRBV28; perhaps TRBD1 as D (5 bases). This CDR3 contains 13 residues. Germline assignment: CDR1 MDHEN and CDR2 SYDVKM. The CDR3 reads CASTRGSNLPLHF. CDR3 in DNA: TGTGCCAGCACTCGGGGCTCTAATTTACCCCTCCACTTT. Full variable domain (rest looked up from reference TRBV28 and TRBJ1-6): DVKVTQSSRYLVKRTGEKVFLECVQDMDHENMFWYRQDPGLGLRLIYFSYDVKMKEKGDIPEGYSVSREKKERFSLILESASTNQTSMYLCASTRGSNLPLHFGNGTRLTVT.